These 7 T cell receptor beta chains came from one sample sequenced in a study of blood T cell repertoires in COVID-19. TCRdb keeps only in-frame clones here, not all; method: immunoSEQ multiplex PCR. The profile shows roughly 380,000 clones, approximately 91% of them singletons. Specimen: peripheral blood. All receptors derive from a woman between 40 and 50 years old with COVID-19, enrolled during active disease.

The chain has TRBV27 and TRBJ1-1; 10 bases are a match to TRBD1. The J segment lost 3 bases and the V segment lost 7 bases, leaving 11 bases of the junction unmatched. The CDR3 has 16 residues. CDR1 MNHEY and CDR2 SMNVEV come from the germline V gene (reference sequence). CDR3 amino acids: CASIKGRTGGYTEAFF. The CDR3 nucleotides are TGTGCCAGCATCAAAGGAAGGACAGGGGGATACACTGAAGCTTTCTTT.

J is TRBJ2-2 and V is TRBV29-1; 9 bases agree with TRBD1. Trimming took 6 bases from V and 4 from J; bases not matched to a gene: 9. The CDR3 spans 15 residues. Germline CDR1 reads SQVTM; CDR2 reads ANQGSEA. The CDR3 nucleotides read TGCAGCGTGCACCCGGGACAGGGCGGCACCGGGGAGCTGTTTTTT. Amino acids: CSVHPGQGGTGELFF.

The rearrangement uses TRBV7-2 and TRBJ1-2; 10 bases fit TRBD1. The CDR3 contains 14 residues. The V and J ends lost 7 bases and 13 bases, in that order; junction bases with no gene match: 15. The germline CDR1 and CDR2 sequences are SGHTA and FQGNSA. CDR3 protein: CASNSYRDRGFFTF. DNA for the CDR3: TGTGCCAGCAACAGCTACCGGGACAGGGGTTTCTTCACCTTC.

This clone was counted only a few times. This chain uses TRBV18 with TRBJ1-3; D gene unclear. The germline CDR1 and CDR2 sequences are KGHSH and LQKENI. The CDR3 totals 14 residues. Trimming pared 3 bases from V and 7 bases from J, leaving 13 bases between. CDR3 loop: CASSPQTVTNTIYF. CDR3 DNA sequence: TGTGCCAGCTCACCCCAAACAGTTACTAACACCATATATTTT.

The rearrangement uses TRBV6-5 and TRBJ1-1; TRBD1 matches 7 bases. V shed 5 bases and J 5 bases; nucleotides not matched to a gene: 8. The germline CDR1 and CDR2 sequences are MNHEY and SVGAGI. The length of the CDR3 is 14 residues. CDR3 DNA sequence: TGTGCCAGCAGTCCCCGGGAGGGGGCAACTGAAGCTTTCTTT. It yields the protein CASSPREGATEAFF.

The chain joins TRBV9 to TRBJ1-1; no definite D call. The CDR3 consists of 13 residues. V lost 0 bases, J lost 7 bases, and 10 bases lay in between. The germline gives CDR1 SGDLS, CDR2 YYNGEE. This CDR3 reads CASSVAYDVEAFF. The CDR3 nucleotides are TGTGCCAGCAGCGTAGCCTATGATGTTGAAGCTTTCTTT.

The chain employs TRBV28 and TRBJ2-7; D gene uncertain. V lost 3 bases and J lost 2, with 8 bases in between. The CDR3 runs to 13 residues. The germline V gene encodes CDR1 MDHEN and CDR2 SYDVKM. CDR3 amino acids: CASSFKEPYEQYF. The CDR3 coding sequence is TGTGCCAGCAGTTTTAAGGAGCCCTACGAGCAGTACTTC.